This TCR beta chain was sequenced for a study of vaccination and CD4 T cells after COVID-19. Study-level background: In the convalescent cohort, there were six males and four females, two of them Hispanic. The stimulus for the cells was overlapping spike peptides derived from SARS-CoV-2, HCoV-NL63, HCoV-OC43 and HCoV-229E. It was a median approximately 92 days after diagnosis, with a range of 35 to 161, that post-COVID samples were drawn.

CDR1 and CDR2 from the germline V gene are MNHNS and SASEGT. This CDR3 comprises 16 residues. Deletions cut 7 bases from V and 0 bases from J, with 19 bases between. The treatment is: roughly 10-day PBMC culture with coronavirus spike peptide pools or control peptides (ViraFEST assay). Comment on this clonotype: Its cognate antigen is unknown.

The Oncomine TCR Beta short-read assay was applied to DNA of cultured CD4+ T cells. Genomic DNA extraction was carried out from cultured CD4+ T cells. TCRdb independently ran MiXCR on the PCR reads; one entry per CDR3 protein. The table lists around 19,000 distinct CDR3 sequences, under 70% of them singletons. This receptor was taken from a human donor who had recovered from COVID-19. The chain is built from TRBV6-1 and TRBJ2-7, with no clear D. Sample: CD4+ T cells from blood, cultured in vitro. The DNA of the CDR3 is TGTGCCAGCACCCACCACCTCCAAGGCCTCTCCTACGAGCAGTACTTC. Translation gives CASTHHLQGLSYEQYF.